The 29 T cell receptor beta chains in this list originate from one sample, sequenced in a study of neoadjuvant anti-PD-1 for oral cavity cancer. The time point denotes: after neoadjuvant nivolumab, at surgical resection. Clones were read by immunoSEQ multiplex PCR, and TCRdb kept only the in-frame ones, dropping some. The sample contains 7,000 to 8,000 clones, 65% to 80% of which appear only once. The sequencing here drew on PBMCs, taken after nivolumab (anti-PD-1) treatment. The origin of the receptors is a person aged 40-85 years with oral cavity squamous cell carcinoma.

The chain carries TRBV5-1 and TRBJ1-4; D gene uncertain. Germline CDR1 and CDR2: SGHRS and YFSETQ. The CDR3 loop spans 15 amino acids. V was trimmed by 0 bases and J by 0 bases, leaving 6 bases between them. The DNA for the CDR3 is TGCGCCAGCAGCTTGGAGGGCGCAACTAATGAAAAACTGTTTTTT. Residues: CASSLEGATNEKLFF.

The CDR3 reads CASSVSAGDNEQFF. DNA of the CDR3: TGTGCCAGCAGCGTAAGCGCTGGGGACAATGAGCAGTTCTTC. The chain couples TRBV9 to TRBJ2-1; no definite D call. This CDR3 has 14 amino acids. Germline V gene lookup returns CDR1 SGDLS and CDR2 YYNGEE. The germline V and J ends were trimmed by 1 base and 5 bases, with 10 bases remaining between them.

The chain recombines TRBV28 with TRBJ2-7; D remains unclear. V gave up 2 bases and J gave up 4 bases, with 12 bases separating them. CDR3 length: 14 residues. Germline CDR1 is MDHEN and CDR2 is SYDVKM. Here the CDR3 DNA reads TGTGCCAGCAGTTTAGTAGGCACCCGGTACGAGCAGTACTTC. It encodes CASSLVGTRYEQYF. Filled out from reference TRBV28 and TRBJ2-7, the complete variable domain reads DVKVTQSSRYLVKRTGEKVFLECVQDMDHENMFWYRQDPGLGLRLIYFSYDVKMKEKGDIPEGYSVSREKKERFSLILESASTNQTSMYLCASSLVGTRYEQYFGPGTRLTVT.

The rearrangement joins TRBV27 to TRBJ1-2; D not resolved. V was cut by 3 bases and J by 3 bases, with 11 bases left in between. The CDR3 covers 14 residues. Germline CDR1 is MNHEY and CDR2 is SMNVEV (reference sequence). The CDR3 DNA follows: TGTGCCAGCAGTTTTCAAGGCACCGACTATGGCTACACCTTC. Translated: CASSFQGTDYGYTF.

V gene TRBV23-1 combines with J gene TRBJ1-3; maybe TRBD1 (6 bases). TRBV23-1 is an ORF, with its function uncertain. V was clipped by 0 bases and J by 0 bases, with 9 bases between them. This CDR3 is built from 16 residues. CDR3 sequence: CASSQSGGFSGNTIYF. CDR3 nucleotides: TGCGCCAGCAGTCAATCAGGGGGTTTCTCTGGAAACACCATATATTTT.

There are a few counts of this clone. CDR3 region: CASSVGSSDVHEQFF. The CDR3 DNA reads TGTGCCAGCAGCGTGGGTAGTTCAGATGTACATGAGCAGTTCTTC. This chain connects TRBV9 to TRBJ2-1; D remains ambiguous. The germline V gene encodes CDR1 SGDLS and CDR2 YYNGEE. This CDR3 is 15 amino acids long. V lost 2 bases and J lost 8, with 17 bases in between.

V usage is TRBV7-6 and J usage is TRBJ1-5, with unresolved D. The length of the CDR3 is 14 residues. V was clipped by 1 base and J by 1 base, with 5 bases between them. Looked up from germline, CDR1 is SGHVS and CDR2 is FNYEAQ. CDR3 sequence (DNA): TGTGCCAGCAGCTTAGAAACCAGCAATCAGCCCCAGCATTTT. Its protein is CASSLETSNQPQHF.

CDR3 nucleotides: TGTGCCAGCAGTAAGATGGGCTATGGCTACACCTTC. Translated: CASSKMGYGYTF. The chain has TRBV27 and TRBJ1-2; unclear D gene. V was cut by 5 bases and J by 4 bases, with 8 bases left in between. Germline-derived CDR1 and CDR2 are MNHEY and SMNVEV (reference sequence). This CDR3 has 12 amino acids.

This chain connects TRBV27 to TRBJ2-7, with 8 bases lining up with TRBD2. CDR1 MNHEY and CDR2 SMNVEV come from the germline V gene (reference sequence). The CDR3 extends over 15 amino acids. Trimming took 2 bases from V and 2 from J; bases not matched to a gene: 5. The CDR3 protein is CASSLRGGRTYEQYF. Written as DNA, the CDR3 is TGTGCCAGCAGTTTACGGGGGGGGCGAACCTACGAGCAGTACTTC.

CDR3 nucleotide sequence: TGCGCCAGCAGCCAAGACCTTTCTCACCCCCTTAAACGCACTGAAGCTTTCTTT. Protein product: CASSQDLSHPLKRTEAFF. The V gene is TRBV4-3, the J gene TRBJ1-1; D remains ambiguous. There are 18 residues in the CDR3. V lost 0 bases and J 4 bases, leaving 21 bases between the germline ends. Germline CDR1 reads LGHNA; CDR2 reads YSLEER.

Here the CDR3 reads CASRPGTGGTGELFF. The CDR3 nucleotides are TGTGCCAGCCGGCCCGGGACAGGGGGAACCGGGGAGCTGTTTTTT. The chain uses TRBV11-3 and TRBJ2-2, with 11 bases aligning to TRBD1. The V gene's germline CDR1 is SGHNT and CDR2 YENEEA. The CDR3 extends over 15 amino acids. With V trimmed by 8 bases and J by 5 bases, 7 bases remained unmatched.

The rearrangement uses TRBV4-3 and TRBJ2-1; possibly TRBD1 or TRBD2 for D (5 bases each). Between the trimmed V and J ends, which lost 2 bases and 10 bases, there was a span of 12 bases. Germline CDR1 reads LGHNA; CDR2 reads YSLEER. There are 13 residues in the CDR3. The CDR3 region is CASSQLRDLEQFF. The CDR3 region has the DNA TGCGCCAGCAGCCAACTTCGGGACCTAGAGCAGTTCTTC.

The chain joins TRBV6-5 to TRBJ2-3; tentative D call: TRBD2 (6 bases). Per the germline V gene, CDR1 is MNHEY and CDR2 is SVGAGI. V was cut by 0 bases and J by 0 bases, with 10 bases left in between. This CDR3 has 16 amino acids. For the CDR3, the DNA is TGTGCCAGCAGTTACTCGGCGGGGACGAGCACAGATACGCAGTATTTT. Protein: CASSYSAGTSTDTQYF.

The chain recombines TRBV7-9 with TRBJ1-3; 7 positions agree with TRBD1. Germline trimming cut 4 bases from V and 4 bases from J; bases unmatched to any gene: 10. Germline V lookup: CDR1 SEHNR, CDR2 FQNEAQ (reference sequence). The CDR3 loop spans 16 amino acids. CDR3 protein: CASSYTRQGTGNTIYF. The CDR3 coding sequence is TGTGCCAGCAGCTATACCCGACAGGGTACAGGAAACACCATATATTTT.

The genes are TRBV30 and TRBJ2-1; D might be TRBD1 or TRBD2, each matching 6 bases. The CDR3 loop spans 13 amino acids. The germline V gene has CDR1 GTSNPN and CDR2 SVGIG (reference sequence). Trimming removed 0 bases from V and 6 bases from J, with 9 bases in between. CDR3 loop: CAWSVGGPNEQFF. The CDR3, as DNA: TGTGCCTGGAGTGTAGGGGGGCCCAATGAGCAGTTCTTC.

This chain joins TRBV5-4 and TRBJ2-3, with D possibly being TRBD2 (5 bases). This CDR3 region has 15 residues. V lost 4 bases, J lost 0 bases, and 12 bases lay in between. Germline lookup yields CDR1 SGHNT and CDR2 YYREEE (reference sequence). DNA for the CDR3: TGTGCCAGCAGCAGGGAACGGACTAGCACAGATACGCAGTATTTT. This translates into CASSRERTSTDTQYF.

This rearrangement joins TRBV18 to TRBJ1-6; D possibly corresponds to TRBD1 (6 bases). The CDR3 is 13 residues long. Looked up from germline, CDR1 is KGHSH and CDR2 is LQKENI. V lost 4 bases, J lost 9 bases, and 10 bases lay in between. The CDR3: CASSQGEASPLHF. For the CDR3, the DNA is TGTGCCAGCTCACAGGGGGAGGCTTCACCCCTCCACTTT.

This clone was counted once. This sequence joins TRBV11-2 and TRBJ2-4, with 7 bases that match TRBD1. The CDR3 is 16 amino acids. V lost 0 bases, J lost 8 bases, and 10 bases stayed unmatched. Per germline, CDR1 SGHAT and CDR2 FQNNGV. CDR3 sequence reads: CASSLDLTQGVYIQYF. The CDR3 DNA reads TGTGCCAGCAGCTTAGATCTCACCCAGGGGGTATACATTCAGTACTTC. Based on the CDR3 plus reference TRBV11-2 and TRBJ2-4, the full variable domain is EAGVAQSPRYKIIEKRQSVAFWCNPISGHATLYWYQQILGQGPKLLIQFQNNGVVDDSQLPKDRFSAERLKGVDSTLKIQPAKLEDSAVYLCASSLDLTQGVYIQYFGAGTRLSVL.

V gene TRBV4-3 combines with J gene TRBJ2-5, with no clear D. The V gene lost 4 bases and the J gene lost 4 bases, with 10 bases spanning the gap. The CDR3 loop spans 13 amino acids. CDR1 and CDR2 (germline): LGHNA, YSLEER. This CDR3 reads CASSPLAGETQYF. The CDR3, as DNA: TGCGCCAGCAGCCCCCTTGCCGGAGAGACCCAGTACTTC.

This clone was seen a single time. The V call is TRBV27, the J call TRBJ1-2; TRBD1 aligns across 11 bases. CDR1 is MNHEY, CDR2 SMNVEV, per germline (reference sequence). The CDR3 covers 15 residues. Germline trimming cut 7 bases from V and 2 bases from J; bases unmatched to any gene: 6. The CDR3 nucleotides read TGTGCCAGCACAGTGGGGACAGGGGGAAACTATGGCTACACCTTC. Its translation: CASTVGTGGNYGYTF.

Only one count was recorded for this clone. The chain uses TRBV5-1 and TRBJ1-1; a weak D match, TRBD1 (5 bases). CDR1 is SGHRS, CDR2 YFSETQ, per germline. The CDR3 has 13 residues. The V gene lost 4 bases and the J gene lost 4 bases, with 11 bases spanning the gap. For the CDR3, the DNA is TGCGCCAGCAGCCTCGGGGGGAGCACTGAAGCTTTCTTT. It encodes CASSLGGSTEAFF.

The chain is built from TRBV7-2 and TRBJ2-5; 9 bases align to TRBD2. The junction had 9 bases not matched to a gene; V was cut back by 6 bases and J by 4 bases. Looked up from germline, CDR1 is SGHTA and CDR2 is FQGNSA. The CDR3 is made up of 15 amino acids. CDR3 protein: CASRSLAGNGETQYF. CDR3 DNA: TGTGCCAGCAGATCCCTAGCGGGGAATGGAGAGACCCAGTACTTC.

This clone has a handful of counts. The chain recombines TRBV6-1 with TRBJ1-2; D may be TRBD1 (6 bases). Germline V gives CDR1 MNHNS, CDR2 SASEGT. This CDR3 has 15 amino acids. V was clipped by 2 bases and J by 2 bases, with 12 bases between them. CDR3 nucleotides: TGTGCCAGCAGTGAAATAGGACAGACAAACTATGGCTACACCTTC. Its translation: CASSEIGQTNYGYTF.

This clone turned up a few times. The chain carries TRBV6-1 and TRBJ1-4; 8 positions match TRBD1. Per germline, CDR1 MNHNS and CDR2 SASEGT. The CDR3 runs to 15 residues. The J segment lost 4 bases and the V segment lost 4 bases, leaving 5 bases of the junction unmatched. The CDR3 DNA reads TGTGCCAGCAGTGGATACGGACAGGGTAATGAAAAACTGTTTTTT. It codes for CASSGYGQGNEKLFF.

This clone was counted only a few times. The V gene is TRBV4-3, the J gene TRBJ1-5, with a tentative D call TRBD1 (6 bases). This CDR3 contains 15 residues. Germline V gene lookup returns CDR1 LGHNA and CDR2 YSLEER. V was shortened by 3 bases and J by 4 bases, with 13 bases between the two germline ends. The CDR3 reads CASSQTNRVNQPQHF. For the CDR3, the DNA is TGCGCCAGCAGCCAGACTAACAGGGTAAATCAGCCCCAGCATTTT.

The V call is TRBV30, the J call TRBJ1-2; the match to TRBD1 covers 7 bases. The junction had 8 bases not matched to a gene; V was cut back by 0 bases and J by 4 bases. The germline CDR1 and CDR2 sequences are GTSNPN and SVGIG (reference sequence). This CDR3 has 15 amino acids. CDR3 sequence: CAWSVTDRHPYGYTF. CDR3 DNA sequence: TGTGCCTGGAGTGTAACGGACAGGCACCCCTATGGCTACACCTTC.

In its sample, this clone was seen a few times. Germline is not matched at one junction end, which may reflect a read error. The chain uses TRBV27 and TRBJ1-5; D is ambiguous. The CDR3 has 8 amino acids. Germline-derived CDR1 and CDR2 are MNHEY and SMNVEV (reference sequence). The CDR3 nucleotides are TGCCTCCAGCGGCCCCAGCATTTT. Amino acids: CLQRPQHF.

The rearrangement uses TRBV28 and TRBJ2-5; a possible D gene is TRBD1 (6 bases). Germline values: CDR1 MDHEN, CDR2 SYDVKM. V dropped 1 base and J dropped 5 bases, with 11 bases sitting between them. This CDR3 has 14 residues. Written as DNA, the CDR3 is TGTGCCAGCAGTTTATACAGGGTGGGGGAGACCCAGTACTTC. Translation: CASSLYRVGETQYF.

Here the CDR3 DNA reads TGCGCCAGCAGCCAGGGGTGGACTAGCGGGGGAACCGGGGAGCTGTTTTTT. Residues: CASSQGWTSGGTGELFF. The chain couples TRBV4-1 to TRBJ2-2, with 13 bases identical to TRBD2. Germline V lookup: CDR1 MGHRA, CDR2 YSYEKL. The junction had 6 bases not matched to a gene; V was cut back by 3 bases and J by 5 bases. The CDR3 runs to 17 residues.